This T cell receptor beta chain stems from a study of blood T cell repertoires in COVID-19. As for the study in general: Collection of acute and convalescent COVID-19 samples took place in the United States, Italy and Spain. The analysed material was cDNA or gDNA that came from T cells, B-cell-depleted T cells, or PBMCs.

Under the authors' procedure: Nucleated cell number was recorded as an estimate derived from reference gene primer amplification. Measured with immunoSEQ multiplex PCR; TCRdb has only the in-frame clones, and not every one. Clonal size and the V and J genes are those of that table, whereas D and trimming came from the DNA. The sample lists 250,000 to 300,000 clones, roughly 83% occurring once. The CDR3 sequence is 15 residues long. Per the germline V gene, CDR1 is SGHTS and CDR2 is YDEGEE. Losses at the gene ends were 3 bases for V and 1 base for J; bases not matched to a gene: 3. The receptor comes from a man aged 60 to 75 who had recovered from COVID-19. V usage is TRBV5-8 and J usage is TRBJ2-5; 10 bases are shared with TRBD1. The sample taken for sequencing was peripheral blood. The CDR3 DNA reads TGTGCCAGCAGCTCCGGGACAGGGGCCCAAGAGACCCAGTACTTC. Translation: CASSSGTGAQETQYF.